This T cell receptor beta chain comes out of a study of T cell changes during pregnancy in multiple sclerosis. This clone has just one count. Trimming took 7 bases from V and 4 from J, leaving 17 bases between them. Germline loops: CDR1 SNHLY, CDR2 FYNNEI. This CDR3 has 15 residues. Using immunoSEQ multiplex PCR, the repertoire was profiled, and TCRdb retains in-frame clones only, with some absent. The sample includes about 120,000 clones, approximately 93% of them seen just once. The TCR comes from a female donor with multiple sclerosis, enrolled in a pregnancy study. The V call is TRBV2, the J call TRBJ1-3; no clear D gene. Sequences were derived from peripheral blood, sampled before pregnancy. The CDR3 region is CASNSDGREGNTIYF. In DNA, the CDR3 is TGTGCCAGCAACTCAGACGGTCGGGAGGGAAACACCATATATTTT.